This T cell receptor beta chain was recovered during a study of T-cell reconstitution after alpha-beta-depleted transplantation in children. This clonotype turned up a few times. Library preparation (for TCRbeta) was performed with unique molecular identifiers. TCRdb passed the PCR reads through MiXCR, listing each CDR3 protein once. The table lists nearly 550,000 distinct CDR3 sequences, 15% to 20% of them singletons, with 2.5% to 4% in the top ten. Trimming cost V 4 bases and J 3 bases; bases outside gene matches: 2. Germline V gene data show CDR1 as SNHLY and CDR2 as FYNNEI. The CDR3 covers 16 residues.

This chain uses TRBV2 with TRBJ2-6, with TRBD1 identical over 11 bases. The sequence came from a human donor who donated a stem cell graft to a child with acute lymphoblastic leukemia. Sample: PBMCs from the stem cell graft donor, taken from the stem cell graft. DNA of the CDR3: TGTGCCAGCAGTGTGGACAGGGGGCGTGGGGCCAACGTCCTGACTTTC. Its translation: CASSVDRGRGANVLTF.